This entry describes one T cell receptor (beta chain). Its antigen remains undetermined. Base-call qualities are not available, and no considerably larger clone is one nucleotide away. The cohort was made up of roughly 670 healthy bone marrow donors. Cohort members were all nominally healthy when sampled, although unrecorded immune exposures were likely present. The donor tested CMV seronegative and was one of the 352 seronegative cohort members. Each donor provided a peripheral blood sample, and peripheral blood mononuclear cells were used for TCR beta sequencing. The Qiagen DNeasy Blood Extraction Kit was used to extract genomic DNA from the blood cell samples. The source of the sample is a study of cytomegalovirus exposure and HLA in healthy donors (dated by TCRdb to between 2016 and 2019). With respect to the entire study: An earlier analysis of 587 of the donors reported under 300 Gb of sequence data and 117 million unique TCR beta sequences obtained from roughly 170 million T cells. Donor age, sex, ethnicity and CMV serostatus were compiled together with the repertoire data. The study aimed to test whether signatures of past pathogen exposure could be identified by cataloging public T cell receptors. Approximately 300 gigabases of sequencing data and roughly 81 million unique TCR sequences made up an early release that covered 500 to 650 HLA-typed donors. The number of donors typed differed by locus, with roughly 629-640 for A, B, C, DRB1 and DQB1, 522 for DQA1, 600 to 610 for DPA1, and around 450 for DPB1. Besides the first cohort of roughly 700 subjects, a separate validation cohort made up of 120 or so different subjects was used. Class I and class II HLA loci were covered by the typing at four-digit resolution. The T cell repertoires of 666 subjects were profiled by immunosequencing and related to cytomegalovirus serostatus. Among around 400 genotyped donors of the cohort, an average of approximately 240,000 unique TCR beta nucleotide sequences was sequenced per donor, of which 15% to 20% were non-productive. A later genetic analysis took genome-wide SNP genotypes for about 55% of the 666 donors and used that subset as a discovery cohort. Rather than drawing on any new phenotypic data, the later analysis identified candidate immune exposures from TCR beta sequences and the way those sequences occurred across donors. Roughly 5 DR-DQ haplotypes were treated as single units for association and clustering because of strong linkage in the cohort. All discovery cohort repertoires had been generated on a single sequencing platform. To predict cytomegalovirus infection status, the study combined high-throughput TCR immunosequencing, statistical association of individual TCRs with disease status, and machine learning. An earlier analysis of about 620 of the donors applied high-throughput TCR beta sequencing to assess whether each TCR beta V gene segment acted as functional or pseudogenic. Of the approximately 370 genotyped donors, less than 85% were placed in the genetic ancestry cluster associated with self-reported Caucasian donors. A later analysis re-examined previously published TCR beta repertoires from several hundred donors and added high-resolution HLA genotyping to investigate patterns of TCR occurrence.

The cysteine opens and the phenylalanine closes a CDR3 of 15 amino acids. The kept DNA is CDR3 alone, 45 bases in frame from the first base. From V the trimming removes 0 bases and from J it removes 5 bases, while the gene matches leave 8 bases of the junction unaccounted for. The germline V gene supplies CDR1 SGDLS and CDR2 YYNGEE. Overall study results and their limits: Presence/absence analyses assumed roughly uniform sequencing depth across donors, an assumption that may not hold. A later analysis found that TCR association rates varied across HLA loci, with DRB1 alleles showing the most associated TCRs and HLA-C alleles the fewest. In vitro tests confirmed that a few of the cytomegalovirus-associated TCR beta chains recognize cytomegalovirus antigens. Compared with the roughly 670-donor mean, donors in an Asian-associated ancestry cluster had fewer N-insertions in productive TCRs, according to a later genetic analysis. A group of highly shared sequence variants was considered likely to be a technical artifact of the sequencing pipeline. Immune exposure information for the cohort was limited to CMV serostatus. The classifier was reported to diagnose cytomegalovirus status with high specificity and sensitivity in both the original and validation cohorts. At a false discovery rate of 0.05, a later analysis linked under 20,000 TCR beta sequences to specific HLA alleles. Some IMGT-functional V segments, including TRBV6-2 and TRBV6-3, could not be told apart with the 87-base-pair reads, so those segments were excluded. A later analysis reported that several top co-occurrence clusters appeared linked to parvovirus B19, influenza, CMV and Epstein-Barr virus. The earlier analysis of around 600 of the donors excluded some 16 rarely observed V segments, including chromosome 9 orphons, because counts were too low. Most TCR sequences were seen in very few donors, while some public TCRs were found in many individuals. According to the authors, the approach could potentially be generalized to other disease states and immunological phenotypes. A further reported finding was that TCR beta sequences accurately predicted the HLA-A and HLA-B alleles for most subjects in the first cohort. Because some donors lacked HLA typing at each locus, the association tests relied only on the typed subset. Strong co-occurrence of HLA alleles, especially DR and DQ, made assigning TCR associations to individual alleles difficult. Only TCR beta chains were sequenced in this cohort, and the absence of alpha or paired-chain data limited detectable features. In an earlier analysis of approximately 590 of the donors, most TCR beta V segments appeared in productive rearrangements about 87% or about 30% of the time, broadly matching IMGT annotations. A later analysis found that HLA-associated TCR beta chains were more clonally expanded and had lower generation probabilities than equally common non-associated chains. In a later genetic analysis, a missense DCLRE1C variant was associated with V-gene and J-gene trimming of TCR beta chains, and the association was replicated in an independent cohort. Most CMV-associated TCR beta chains appeared to be HLA-restricted in a later analysis, and the HLA associations seemed to be driven largely by CMV exposure. The study listed 164 TCR beta chains as associated with cytomegalovirus. Linkage disequilibrium might explain the correlated functional status among segregating V segments, but an unknown experimental factor could not be excluded.

To prepare the library, the immunoSEQ multiplex PCR assay was applied. A mixture of 60 forward primers for TCR Vbeta segments and 13 reverse primers for TCR Jbeta segments was used in the multiplex PCR. A multiplex PCR assay on genomic DNA amplified the CDR3 region of rearranged TCR beta genes. On the Illumina HiSeq System, the amplified TCR beta libraries were sequenced as 87-base-pair reads. The study's processing was this. A later analysis tallied approximately 87 million unique TCR beta chains across the 700 or so repertoires, and around 9.9 million of those chains were shared by two or more donors. Raw reads were error-corrected and collapsed into unique sequences with a nearest-neighbor algorithm that merged closely related sequences to remove PCR and sequencing errors. V, D and J gene segments were assigned by aligning CDR3 sequences to IMGT reference sequences. For a sequence to be retained, a match of at least six nucleotides was required to both a V gene segment and a J gene segment. Rearrangements were classified as productive when the CDR3 lacked stop codons and remained in frame with V and J, and all other rearrangements were classified as non-productive. CDR3 was defined according to IMGT convention as the region running from the second conserved V-encoded cysteine to the conserved J-encoded phenylalanine. The earlier analysis of about 500 of the donors excluded sequences that lacked an unambiguous match to a single V gene segment. In an earlier analysis of almost 600 of the donors, a V segment was called functional when productive rearrangements were above 56.7%, and segregating when the standard deviation between donors exceeded 5%. To diagnose cytomegalovirus status from the catalog of TCR beta chain sequences, a statistical classification framework was built. A later analysis assigned V and J genes by comparing TCR nucleotide sequences with IMGT/GENE-DB human TR gene sequences. A later analysis assigned CDR3 sequences and most-parsimonious VDJ recombination scenarios with the TCRdist pipeline. In a later analysis, every TCR beta chain was defined by the combination of its CDR3 amino acid sequence and its V-gene family, and reads without a unique V-gene family were dropped. In a later analysis, approximately 640 highly shared, low-generation-probability nucleotide sequences were removed to address suspected cross-contamination and a sequencing artifact. A later analysis calculated a clonal expansion index for each public chain from normalized within-repertoire ranks of inferred template counts. In a later analysis, generation probabilities were computed using a VDJ recombination model fitted to out-of-frame rearrangements, and the results were checked against IGoR. In a later analysis, hypergeometric tests were used to score TCR-TCR, TCR-HLA and TCR-CMV co-occurrence, with a repertoire-size bias correction applied to TCR pairs. A later analysis estimated false discovery rates by permuting HLA or CMV assignments 20 times. In a later analysis, co-occurring TCRs were grouped with DBSCAN, and TCRdist sequence similarity was added when clustering was performed within HLA-allele-positive subsets. Co-occurrence clustering excluded repertoires with fewer than 30,000 or more than 120,000 public chains, plus five with anomalous nucleotide sharing. This is the immuneACCESS table as TCRdb keeps it, with only in-frame sequences that have V and J called. A part of the clones is gone; compared with another copy, unresolved V genes explain less than half, and the rest is unexplained. D and trimming were read from the DNA, whereas the V and J calls and clone size are those reported in that table. Counted in this sample were under 150,000 clones; approximately 77% of them appeared once. Together, the top ten hold roughly 1.8% of the sample.

The receptor comes from a man between 18 and 35 years old in good health and CMV-seronegative. Recombination linked TRBV9 to TRBJ2-7, and TRBD1 matches 7 of the central bases. The specimen was PBMCs. The CDR3 region has the sequence CASSVAATGVNEQYF. The sequenced DNA: TGTGCCAGCAGCGTAGCCGCTACAGGGGTAAACGAGCAGTACTTC.